This TCR beta chain emerged from a study of blood T cell repertoires in COVID-19. Profiling relied on immunoSEQ multiplex PCR, and the TCRdb table lists in-frame clones only, not all of them. The sample has approximately 300,000 clones; roughly 90% are singletons. Germline V gene sequence: CDR1 SGHAT, CDR2 FQNNGV. The ends lost 1 base at V and 3 bases at J; junction bases unmatched: 5. The CDR3 covers 16 residues. This receptor was identified in a woman in her thirties who had recovered from COVID-19. The chain joins TRBV11-2 to TRBJ2-2; 7 bases fit TRBD1. Sequenced: PBMCs or T cells enriched from blood (not recorded which). The CDR3 loop is CASSLAEGADTGELFF. DNA of the CDR3: TGTGCCAGCAGCTTAGCAGAGGGGGCGGACACCGGGGAGCTGTTTTTT.